What follows describes a single T cell receptor (beta chain). Other DNA variants within this sample encode the same CDR3. There are 13 residues in the CDR3. Trimming shortened V by 0 bases and J by 1 base, and 3 bases separated the two germline ends. The germline V gene has CDR1 SGDLS and CDR2 YYNGEE. The sample is drawn from a study of technical replicates of blood from a handful of donors. The data were produced by immunoSEQ multiplex PCR, yet TCRdb's version contains in-frame clones alone and is incomplete. Of 75,000 or so clones in the sample, about 95% were seen once. The TCR was taken from a human donor in good health. The rearrangement joins TRBV9 to TRBJ2-3; D not resolved. The specimen was T cells isolated from PBMCs. The CDR3 is CASSVAGTDTQYF. DNA of the CDR3: TGTGCCAGCAGCGTAGCTGGCACAGATACGCAGTATTTT.